A single T cell receptor beta chain is shown here with its context. This sample stems from a study of blood T cell repertoires in COVID-19. The wider study: Acute-phase and convalescent COVID-19 samples originated in the United States, Italy and Spain. T cells, B-cell-depleted T cells, or PBMCs supplied cDNA or gDNA.

TCRdb's copy holds only in-frame clones and misses some; the assay was immunoSEQ multiplex PCR. The repertoire holds more than 85,000 clones, more than 90% seen once, with around 2% in the top ten. The CDR3 loop spans 17 amino acids. The V gene lost 3 bases and the J gene lost 0 bases, with 18 bases spanning the gap. Per the germline V gene, CDR1 is SGHTA and CDR2 is FQGNSA. Those enrolled in Seattle joined during active infection and were followed longitudinally afterward. The source material was peripheral blood. The clonotype comes from a woman aged 50 to 60 with COVID-19, enrolled during active disease. The chain uses TRBV7-2 and TRBJ2-7; weak D call: TRBD1 (5 bases). CDR3 loop: CASSFMSARTSSYEQYF. CDR3 DNA sequence: TGTGCCAGCAGCTTCATGAGCGCCCGGACATCCTCCTACGAGCAGTACTTC.